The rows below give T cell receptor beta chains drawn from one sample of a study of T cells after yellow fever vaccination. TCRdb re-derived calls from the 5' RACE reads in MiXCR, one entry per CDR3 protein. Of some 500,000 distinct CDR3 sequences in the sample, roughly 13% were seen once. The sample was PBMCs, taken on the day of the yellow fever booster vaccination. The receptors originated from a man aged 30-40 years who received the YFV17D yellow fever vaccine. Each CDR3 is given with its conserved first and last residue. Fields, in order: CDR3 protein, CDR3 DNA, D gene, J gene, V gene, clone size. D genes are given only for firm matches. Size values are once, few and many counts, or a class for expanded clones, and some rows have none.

CDR3: CSARKSGPATLYEQYF
DNA: TGCAGTGCTAGAAAAAGCGGGCCAGCTACCCTCTACGAGCAGTACTTC
D: NA
J: TRBJ2-7
V: TRBV20-1
size: few

CDR3: CASSSYRSQKAQPQHF
DNA: TGTGCCAGCAGTTCCTACCGGAGCCAGAAGGCTCAGCCCCAGCATTTT
D: NA
J: TRBJ1-5
V: TRBV28
size: NA

CDR3: CASSYVGGAGQPQHF
DNA: TGTGCCAGCAGTTACGTGGGGGGCGCGGGTCAGCCCCAGCATTTT
D: NA
J: TRBJ1-5
V: TRBV6-2/TRBV6-3
size: once

CDR3: CASSLGTSGSHDHNEQFF
DNA: TGCGCCAGCAGCTTGGGGACTAGCGGGAGTCACGACCACAATGAGCAGTTCTTC
D: TRBD2
J: TRBJ2-1
V: TRBV5-1
size: NA

CDR3: CASNLATDTQYF
DNA: TGTGCCAGCAACCTAGCCACAGATACGCAGTATTTT
D: NA
J: TRBJ2-3
V: TRBV11-2
size: few

CDR3: CASSSGQFGYTF
DNA: TGTGCCAGCAGCTCGGGACAATTTGGCTACACCTTC
D: NA
J: TRBJ1-2
V: TRBV5-6
size: NA

CDR3: CASSLERVAYEQYF
DNA: TGTGCCAGCAGCTTAGAAAGGGTGGCCTACGAGCAGTACTTC
D: NA
J: TRBJ2-7
V: TRBV7-8
size: few

CDR3: CASSFDSKVSGSNEQFF
DNA: TGCGCCAGCAGCTTCGACTCTAAGGTTAGCGGGAGTAATGAGCAGTTCTTC
D: TRBD2
J: TRBJ2-1
V: TRBV5-1
size: few

CDR3: CASSQEVSGNEQFF
DNA: TGTGCCAGCAGCCAAGAGGTTAGCGGCAATGAGCAGTTCTTC
D: NA
J: TRBJ2-1
V: TRBV14
size: few

CDR3: CASSRPGRNEKLFF
DNA: TGCGCCAGCAGCCGCCCAGGCCGAAATGAAAAACTGTTTTTT
D: NA
J: TRBJ1-4
V: TRBV4-1
size: few

CDR3: CASGPGAGDTQYF
DNA: TGTGCCAGCGGCCCTGGGGCCGGAGATACGCAGTATTTT
D: NA
J: TRBJ2-3
V: TRBV7-2
size: NA

CDR3: CASSFLGRAYEQYF
DNA: TGTGCCAGCAGCTTCCTCGGGAGGGCCTACGAGCAGTACTTC
D: TRBD2
J: TRBJ2-7
V: TRBV7-6
size: NA

CDR3: CSEVGSAYNEQFF
DNA: TGCAGTGAGGTCGGGAGCGCCTACAATGAGCAGTTCTTC
D: NA
J: TRBJ2-1
V: TRBV20-1
size: few

CDR3: CASSLTSARGGDTQYF
DNA: TGTGCCAGCAGCTTAACTAGCGCAAGAGGTGGAGATACGCAGTATTTT
D: TRBD2
J: TRBJ2-3
V: TRBV7-2
size: few

CDR3: CASSRQGQNYGYTF
DNA: TGTGCCAGCAGTAGACAGGGGCAGAACTATGGCTACACCTTC
D: TRBD1
J: TRBJ1-2
V: TRBV6-1
size: NA

CDR3: CASSMRDYGYTF
DNA: TGTGCCAGCAGCATGAGGGACTATGGCTACACCTTC
D: NA
J: TRBJ1-2
V: TRBV3-1
size: NA

CDR3: CSARPGLEAYEQYF
DNA: TGCAGTGCTAGGCCGGGACTAGAGGCCTACGAGCAGTACTTC
D: TRBD2
J: TRBJ2-7
V: TRBV20-1
size: few

CDR3: CASSPSGQIETQYF
DNA: TGTGCCAGCTCACCTTCGGGACAGATTGAGACCCAGTACTTC
D: TRBD1
J: TRBJ2-5
V: TRBV18
size: NA

CDR3: CASSYTSGRGDTQYF
DNA: TGTGCCAGCAGCTACACTAGCGGGAGGGGTGATACGCAGTATTTT
D: TRBD2
J: TRBJ2-3
V: TRBV7-6
size: NA

CDR3: CASSLGLGHKPYEQYF
DNA: TGTGCCAGCAGCTTAGGCCTCGGACACAAGCCCTACGAGCAGTACTTC
D: NA
J: TRBJ2-7
V: TRBV13
size: many

CDR3: CASSHGSITTNNEQFF
DNA: TGCGCCAGCAGCCACGGTTCTATCACGACCAACAATGAGCAGTTCTTC
D: NA
J: TRBJ2-1
V: TRBV5-1
size: NA

CDR3: CASSSIKAGTAYEQYF
DNA: TGTGCCAGCAGTTCTATTAAAGCCGGGACAGCCTACGAGCAGTACTTC
D: TRBD1
J: TRBJ2-7
V: TRBV28
size: NA

CDR3: CSAIGQASESRSNEQFF
DNA: TGCAGTGCTATCGGACAGGCATCGGAGTCCAGGAGCAATGAGCAGTTCTTC
D: TRBD1
J: TRBJ2-1
V: TRBV20-1
size: NA

CDR3: CASRRAGTDDYGYTF
DNA: TGCGCCAGCAGGAGAGCCGGGACGGACGACTATGGCTACACCTTC
D: NA
J: TRBJ1-2
V: TRBV5-1
size: few

CDR3: CASSSGTSGKVTDTQYF
DNA: TGTGCCAGCAGCTCGGGGACTAGCGGGAAAGTAACAGATACGCAGTATTTT
D: TRBD2
J: TRBJ2-3
V: TRBV5-6
size: few

CDR3: CASSLAGSGYTGELFF
DNA: TGCGCCAGCAGCTTGGCGGGTAGCGGGTACACCGGGGAGCTGTTTTTT
D: TRBD2
J: TRBJ2-2
V: TRBV5-1
size: few

CDR3: CATSVGGEETQYF
DNA: TGTGCCACCAGTGTCGGGGGCGAGGAGACCCAGTACTTC
D: NA
J: TRBJ2-5
V: TRBV24-1
size: NA

CDR3: CASSTVGDTFYEQYF
DNA: TGTGCCAGCAGCACGGTGGGAGATACTTTCTACGAGCAGTACTTC
D: NA
J: TRBJ2-7
V: TRBV21-1
size: NA

CDR3: CASSQDENGEETQYF
DNA: TGCGCCAGCAGCCAAGATGAGAATGGGGAGGAGACCCAGTACTTC
D: NA
J: TRBJ2-5
V: TRBV4-1
size: few

CDR3: CASSLAHNEQFF
DNA: TGTGCCAGCAGCTTAGCGCACAATGAGCAGTTCTTC
D: NA
J: TRBJ2-1
V: TRBV7-6
size: NA

CDR3: CAWTRGGGTEAFF
DNA: TGTGCCTGGACGCGTGGCGGGGGCACTGAAGCTTTCTTT
D: NA
J: TRBJ1-1
V: TRBV30
size: few

CDR3: CATSRDIALGSPLHF
DNA: TGTGCCACCAGCAGAGATATCGCTCTGGGGTCACCCCTCCACTTT
D: NA
J: TRBJ1-6
V: TRBV15
size: many

CDR3: CASSLALEKNTEAFF
DNA: TGTGCCAGCAGCTTAGCGTTGGAAAAGAACACTGAAGCTTTCTTT
D: NA
J: TRBJ1-1
V: TRBV7-9
size: NA

CDR3: CASSERGPNEKLFF
DNA: TGTGCCAGCAGTGAGCGTGGTCCGAATGAAAAACTGTTTTTT
D: NA
J: TRBJ1-4
V: TRBV2
size: few

CDR3: CSARDRGRDYNEQFF
DNA: TGCAGTGCTAGAGATAGAGGGAGAGACTACAATGAGCAGTTCTTC
D: NA
J: TRBJ2-1
V: TRBV20-1
size: NA

CDR3: CASSLSRWETQYF
DNA: TGTGCCAGCAGTTTATCTCGGTGGGAGACCCAGTACTTC
D: NA
J: TRBJ2-5
V: TRBV27
size: once

CDR3: CASSQGTGVTKNIQYF
DNA: TGTGCCAGCAGCCAAGGTACCGGGGTCACCAAAAACATTCAGTACTTC
D: NA
J: TRBJ2-4
V: TRBV3-1
size: NA

CDR3: CATRHYEQYF
DNA: TGTGCCACGAGGCACTACGAGCAGTACTTC
D: NA
J: TRBJ2-7
V: TRBV28
size: few

CDR3: CSARNPYEQYF
DNA: TGCAGTGCTAGGAATCCCTACGAGCAGTACTTC
D: NA
J: TRBJ2-7
V: TRBV20-1
size: NA

CDR3: CSTTAGSDEQYF
DNA: TGCAGCACCACGGCGGGGTCCGACGAGCAGTACTTC
D: NA
J: TRBJ2-7
V: TRBV29-1
size: NA

CDR3: CASRQVTGELFF
DNA: TGTGCCAGCAGACAGGTCACCGGGGAGCTGTTTTTT
D: NA
J: TRBJ2-2
V: TRBV6-5
size: few

CDR3: CASSPTALAGAGNEQFF
DNA: TGTGCCAGCAGCCCCACCGCGCTAGCGGGAGCGGGTAATGAGCAGTTCTTC
D: TRBD2
J: TRBJ2-1
V: TRBV11-2
size: few

CDR3: CASSTPGTDTQYF
DNA: TGTGCCAGCAGCACCCCAGGGACCGATACGCAGTATTTT
D: NA
J: TRBJ2-3
V: TRBV7-7
size: few